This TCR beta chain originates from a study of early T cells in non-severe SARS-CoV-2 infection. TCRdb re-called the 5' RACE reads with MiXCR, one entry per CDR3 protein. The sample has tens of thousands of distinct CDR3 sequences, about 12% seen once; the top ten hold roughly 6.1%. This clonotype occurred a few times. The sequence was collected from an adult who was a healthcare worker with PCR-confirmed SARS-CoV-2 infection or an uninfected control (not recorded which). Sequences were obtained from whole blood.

CDR3 in DNA: TGCGCCAGCAGCCATCCGCCGGGACAGTGGGGCCCAACTAATGAAAAACTGTTTTTT. Its protein product is CASSHPPGQWGPTNEKLFF. The rearrangement links TRBV4-3 to TRBJ1-4; TRBD1 agrees at 7 bases. Germline V lookup: CDR1 LGHNA, CDR2 YSLEER. This CDR3 spans 19 amino acids. Trimming removed 3 bases from V and 0 bases from J; junction bases left unmatched: 13.